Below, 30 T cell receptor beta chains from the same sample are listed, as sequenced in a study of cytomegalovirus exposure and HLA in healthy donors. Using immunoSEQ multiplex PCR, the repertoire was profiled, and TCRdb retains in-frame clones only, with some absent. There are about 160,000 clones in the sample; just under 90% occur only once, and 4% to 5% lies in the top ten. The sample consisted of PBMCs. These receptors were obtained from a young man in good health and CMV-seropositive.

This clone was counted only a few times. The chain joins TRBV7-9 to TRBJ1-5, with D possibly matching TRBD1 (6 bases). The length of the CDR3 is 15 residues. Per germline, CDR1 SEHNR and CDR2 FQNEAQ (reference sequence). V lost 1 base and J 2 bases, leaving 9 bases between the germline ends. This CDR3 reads CASSLDRVGNQPQHF. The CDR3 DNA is TGTGCCAGCAGCTTAGACAGGGTGGGCAATCAGCCCCAGCATTTT.

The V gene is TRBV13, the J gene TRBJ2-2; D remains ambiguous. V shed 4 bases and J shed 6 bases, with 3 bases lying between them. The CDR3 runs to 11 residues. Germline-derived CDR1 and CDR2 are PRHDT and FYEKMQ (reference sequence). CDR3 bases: TGTGCCAGCAGCTCAGCCGGGGAGCTGTTTTTT. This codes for CASSSAGELFF.

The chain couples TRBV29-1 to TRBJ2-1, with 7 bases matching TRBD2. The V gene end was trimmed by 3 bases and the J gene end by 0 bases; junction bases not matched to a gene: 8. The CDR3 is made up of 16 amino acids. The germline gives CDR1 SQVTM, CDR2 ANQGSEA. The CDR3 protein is CSVDGAGERSYNEQFF. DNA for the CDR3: TGCAGCGTTGATGGGGCGGGAGAACGCTCCTACAATGAGCAGTTCTTC.

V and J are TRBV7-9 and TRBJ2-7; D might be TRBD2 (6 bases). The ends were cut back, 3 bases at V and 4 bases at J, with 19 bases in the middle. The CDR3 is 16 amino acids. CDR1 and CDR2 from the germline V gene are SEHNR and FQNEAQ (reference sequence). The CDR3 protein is CASSFVLTGVNYEQYF. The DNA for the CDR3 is TGTGCCAGCAGCTTTGTATTGACGGGGGTGAATTACGAGCAGTACTTC.

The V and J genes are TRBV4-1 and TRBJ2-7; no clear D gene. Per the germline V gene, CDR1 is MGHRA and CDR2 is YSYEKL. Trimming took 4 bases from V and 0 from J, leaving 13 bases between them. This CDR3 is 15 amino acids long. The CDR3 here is CASSRTLGLSYEQYF. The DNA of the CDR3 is TGCGCCAGCAGCCGAACGCTAGGTCTCTCCTACGAGCAGTACTTC.

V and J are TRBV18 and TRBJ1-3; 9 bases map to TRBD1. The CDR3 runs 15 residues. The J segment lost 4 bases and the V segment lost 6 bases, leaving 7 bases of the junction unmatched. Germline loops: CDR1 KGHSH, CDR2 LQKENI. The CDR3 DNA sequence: TGTGCCAGCTCCCAACAGGGGGCTGGAGGAAACACCATATATTTT. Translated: CASSQQGAGGNTIYF. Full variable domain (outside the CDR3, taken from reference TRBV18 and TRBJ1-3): NAGVMQNPRHLVRRRGQEARLRCSPMKGHSHVYWYRQLPEEGLKFMVYLQKENIIDESGMPKERFSAEFPKEGPSILRIQQVVRGDSAAYFCASSQQGAGGNTIYFGEGSWLTVV.

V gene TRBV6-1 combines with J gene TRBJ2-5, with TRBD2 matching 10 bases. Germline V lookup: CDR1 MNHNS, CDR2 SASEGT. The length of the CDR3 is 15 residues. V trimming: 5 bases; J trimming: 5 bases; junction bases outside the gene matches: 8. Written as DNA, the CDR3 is TGTGCCAGCAGTTTAGCGGGAGGTGTGGGGGAGACCCAGTACTTC. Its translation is CASSLAGGVGETQYF.

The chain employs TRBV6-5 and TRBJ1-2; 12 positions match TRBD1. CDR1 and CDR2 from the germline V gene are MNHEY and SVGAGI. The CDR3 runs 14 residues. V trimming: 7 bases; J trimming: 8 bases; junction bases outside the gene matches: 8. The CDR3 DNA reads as TGTGCCAGCAAACGGGACAGGGGGCGTAACGGCTACACCTTC. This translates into CASKRDRGRNGYTF.

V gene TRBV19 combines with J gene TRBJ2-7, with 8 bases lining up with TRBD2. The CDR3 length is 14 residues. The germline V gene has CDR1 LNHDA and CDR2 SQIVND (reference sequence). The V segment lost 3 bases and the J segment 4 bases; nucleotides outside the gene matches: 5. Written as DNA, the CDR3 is TGTGCCAGTAGTATGGAAACTAGCGGATACGAGCAGTACTTC. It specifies CASSMETSGYEQYF.

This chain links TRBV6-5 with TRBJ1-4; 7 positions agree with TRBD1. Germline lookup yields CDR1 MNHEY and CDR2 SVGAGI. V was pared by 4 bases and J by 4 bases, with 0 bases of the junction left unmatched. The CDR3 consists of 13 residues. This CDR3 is CASSSGGNEKLFF. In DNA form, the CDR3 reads TGTGCCAGCAGTTCAGGGGGTAATGAAAAACTGTTTTTT.

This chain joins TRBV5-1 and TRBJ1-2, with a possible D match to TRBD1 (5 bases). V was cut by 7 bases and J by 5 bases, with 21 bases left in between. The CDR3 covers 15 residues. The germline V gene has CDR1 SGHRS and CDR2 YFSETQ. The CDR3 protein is CASARTGTGRYGYTF. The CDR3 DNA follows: TGCGCCAGCGCACGGACCGGCACAGGACGGTATGGCTACACCTTC.

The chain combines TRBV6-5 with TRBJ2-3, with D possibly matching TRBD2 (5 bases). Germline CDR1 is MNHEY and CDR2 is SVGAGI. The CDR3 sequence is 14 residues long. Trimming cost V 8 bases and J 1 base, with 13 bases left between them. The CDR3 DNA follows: TGTGCCAGCGTCCGGCGGGCTGGCACAGATACGCAGTATTTT. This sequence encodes CASVRRAGTDTQYF.

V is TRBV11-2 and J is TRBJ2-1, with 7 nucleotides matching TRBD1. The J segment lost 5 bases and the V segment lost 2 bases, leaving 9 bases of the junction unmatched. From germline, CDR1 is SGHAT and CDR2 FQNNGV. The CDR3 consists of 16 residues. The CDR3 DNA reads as TGTGCCAGCAGCTTACCTGCGGACAGGACAAACAATGAGCAGTTCTTC. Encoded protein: CASSLPADRTNNEQFF.

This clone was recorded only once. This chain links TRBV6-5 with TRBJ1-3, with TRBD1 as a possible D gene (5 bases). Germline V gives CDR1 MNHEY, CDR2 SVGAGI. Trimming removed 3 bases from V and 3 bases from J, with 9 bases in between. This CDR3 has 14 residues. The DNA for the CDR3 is TGTGCCAGCAGTTATCAGGGTCGTGGAAACACCATATATTTT. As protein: CASSYQGRGNTIYF.

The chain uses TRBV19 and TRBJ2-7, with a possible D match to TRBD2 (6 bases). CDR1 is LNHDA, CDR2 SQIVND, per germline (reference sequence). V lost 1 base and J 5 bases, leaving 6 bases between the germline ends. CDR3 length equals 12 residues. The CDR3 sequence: CASSIGGDEQYF. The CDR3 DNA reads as TGTGCCAGTAGTATAGGGGGGGACGAGCAGTACTTC.

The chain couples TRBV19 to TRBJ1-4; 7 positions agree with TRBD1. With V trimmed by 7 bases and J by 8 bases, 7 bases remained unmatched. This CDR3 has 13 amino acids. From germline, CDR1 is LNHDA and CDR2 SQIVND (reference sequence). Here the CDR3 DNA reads TGTGCCAGTACGGGAAGGGGGCGGGAAAAACTGTTTTTT. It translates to CASTGRGREKLFF.

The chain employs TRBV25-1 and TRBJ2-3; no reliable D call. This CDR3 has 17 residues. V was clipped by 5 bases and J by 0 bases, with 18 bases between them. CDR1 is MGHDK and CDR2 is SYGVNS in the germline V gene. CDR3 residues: CASSYPPPLISTDTQYF. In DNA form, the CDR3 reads TGTGCCAGCAGTTACCCCCCGCCCCTAATCAGCACAGATACGCAGTATTTT. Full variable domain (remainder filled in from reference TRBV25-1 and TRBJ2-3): EADIYQTPRYLVIGTGKKITLECSQTMGHDKMYWYQQDPGMELHLIHYSYGVNSTEKGDLSSESTVSRIRTEHFPLTLESARPSHTSQYLCASSYPPPLISTDTQYFGPGTRLTVL.

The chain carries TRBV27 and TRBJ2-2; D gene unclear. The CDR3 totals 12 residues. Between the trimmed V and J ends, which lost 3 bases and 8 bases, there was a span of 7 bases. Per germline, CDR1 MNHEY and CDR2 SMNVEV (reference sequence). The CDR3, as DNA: TGTGCCAGCAGTTTTCCCCTTGGGGAGCTGTTTTTT. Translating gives CASSFPLGELFF.

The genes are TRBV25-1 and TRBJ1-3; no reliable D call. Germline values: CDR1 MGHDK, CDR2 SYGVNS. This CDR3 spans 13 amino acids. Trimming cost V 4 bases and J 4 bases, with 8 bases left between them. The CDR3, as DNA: TGTGCCAGCAGTGTGCCAGGAGGAAACACCATATATTTT. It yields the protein CASSVPGGNTIYF.

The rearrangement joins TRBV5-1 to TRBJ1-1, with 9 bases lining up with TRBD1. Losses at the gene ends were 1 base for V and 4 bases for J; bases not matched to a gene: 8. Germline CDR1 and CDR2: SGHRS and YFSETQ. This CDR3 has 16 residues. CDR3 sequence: CASSLKTGGEGTEAFF. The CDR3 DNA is TGCGCCAGCAGCTTGAAGACAGGGGGGGAGGGCACTGAAGCTTTCTTT. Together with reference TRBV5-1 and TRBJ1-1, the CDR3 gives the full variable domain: KAGVTQTPRYLIKTRGQQVTLSCSPISGHRSVSWYQQTPGQGLQFLFEYFSETQRNKGNFPGRFSGRQFSNSRSEMNVSTLELGDSALYLCASSLKTGGEGTEAFFGQGTRLTVV.

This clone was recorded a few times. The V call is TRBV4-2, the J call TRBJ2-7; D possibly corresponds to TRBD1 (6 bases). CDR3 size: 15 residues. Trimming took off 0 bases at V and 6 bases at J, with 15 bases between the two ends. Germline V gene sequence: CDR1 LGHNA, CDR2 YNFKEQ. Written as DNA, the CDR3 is TGTGCCAGCAGCCAAGATAGGGACGCCAGGGGCGAGCAGTACTTC. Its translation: CASSQDRDARGEQYF.

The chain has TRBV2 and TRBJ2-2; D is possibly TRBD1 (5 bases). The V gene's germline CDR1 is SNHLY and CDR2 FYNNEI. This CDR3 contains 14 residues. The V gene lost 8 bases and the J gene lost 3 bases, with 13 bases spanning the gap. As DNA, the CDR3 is TGTGCCAGCGCACTCAAGGGGTACACCGGGGAGCTGTTTTTT. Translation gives CASALKGYTGELFF. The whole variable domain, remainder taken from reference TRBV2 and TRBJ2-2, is EPEVTQTPSHQVTQMGQEVILRCVPISNHLYFYWYRQILGQKVEFLVSFYNNEISEKSEIFDDQFSVERPDGSNFTLKIRSTKLEDSAMYFCASALKGYTGELFFGEGSRLTVL.

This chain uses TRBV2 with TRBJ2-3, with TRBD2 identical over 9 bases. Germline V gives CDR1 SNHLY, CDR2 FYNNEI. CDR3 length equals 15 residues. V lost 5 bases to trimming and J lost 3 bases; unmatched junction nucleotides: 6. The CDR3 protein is CASSLLAGRTDTQYF. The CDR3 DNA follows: TGTGCCAGCAGTTTGCTAGCGGGACGAACAGATACGCAGTATTTT. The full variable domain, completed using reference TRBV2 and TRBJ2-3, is EPEVTQTPSHQVTQMGQEVILRCVPISNHLYFYWYRQILGQKVEFLVSFYNNEISEKSEIFDDQFSVERPDGSNFTLKIRSTKLEDSAMYFCASSLLAGRTDTQYFGPGTRLTVL.

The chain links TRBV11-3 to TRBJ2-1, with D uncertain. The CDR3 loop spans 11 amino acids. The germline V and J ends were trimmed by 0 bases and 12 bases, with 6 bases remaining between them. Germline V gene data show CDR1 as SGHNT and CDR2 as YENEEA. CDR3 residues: CASSLDGWQFF. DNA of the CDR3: TGTGCCAGCAGCTTAGACGGGTGGCAGTTCTTC.

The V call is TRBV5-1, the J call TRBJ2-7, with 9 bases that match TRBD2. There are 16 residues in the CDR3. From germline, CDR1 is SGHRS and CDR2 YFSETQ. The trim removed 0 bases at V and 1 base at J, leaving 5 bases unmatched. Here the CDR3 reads CASSLEVAGVSYEQYF. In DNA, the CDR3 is TGCGCCAGCAGCTTGGAGGTAGCGGGAGTTTCCTACGAGCAGTACTTC.

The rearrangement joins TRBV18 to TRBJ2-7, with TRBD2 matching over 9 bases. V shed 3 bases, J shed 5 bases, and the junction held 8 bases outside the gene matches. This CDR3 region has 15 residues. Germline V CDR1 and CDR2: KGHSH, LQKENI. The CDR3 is CASSPAGTSFNEQYF. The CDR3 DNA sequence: TGTGCCAGCTCACCCGCCGGGACTAGCTTCAACGAGCAGTACTTC.

The CDR3 sequence: CASTTPGQALLSYEQYF. The CDR3 DNA sequence: TGTGCCAGCACCACTCCGGGACAGGCCCTGCTCTCCTACGAGCAGTACTTC. The chain combines TRBV25-1 with TRBJ2-7; 8 nucleotides line up with TRBD1. The J segment lost 0 bases and the V segment lost 7 bases, leaving 14 bases of the junction unmatched. Germline CDR1 MGHDK, CDR2 SYGVNS. CDR3 length: 17 residues.

CDR3: CASSLRGFTGELFF. For the CDR3, the DNA is TGTGCCAGCAGCTTGAGGGGTTTTACCGGGGAGCTGTTTTTT. The rearrangement links TRBV5-6 to TRBJ2-2, with TRBD1 as a possible D gene (5 bases). Looked up from germline, CDR1 is SGHDT and CDR2 is YYEEEE. V was clipped by 1 base and J by 5 bases, with 9 bases between them. This CDR3 has 14 residues.

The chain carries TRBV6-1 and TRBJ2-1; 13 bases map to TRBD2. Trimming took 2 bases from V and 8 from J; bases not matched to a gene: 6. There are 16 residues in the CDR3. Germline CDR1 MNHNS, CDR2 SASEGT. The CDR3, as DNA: TGTGCCAGCAGTGAACGGACTAGCGGGAGTATCGATGAGCAGTTCTTC. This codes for CASSERTSGSIDEQFF.

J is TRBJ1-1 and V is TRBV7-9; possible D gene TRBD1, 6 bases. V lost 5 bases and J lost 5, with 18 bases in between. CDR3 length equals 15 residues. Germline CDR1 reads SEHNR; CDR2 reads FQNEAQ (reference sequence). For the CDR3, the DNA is TGTGCCAGCAGCCCACAAGGGGGGGGGCGGACTGAAGCTTTCTTT. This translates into CASSPQGGGRTEAFF. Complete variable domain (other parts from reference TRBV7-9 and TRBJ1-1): DTGVSQNPRHKITKRGQNVTFRCDPISEHNRLYWYRQTLGQGPEFLTYFQNEAQLEKSRLLSDRFSAERPKGSFSTLEIQRTEQGDSAMYLCASSPQGGGRTEAFFGQGTRLTVV.